This TCR beta chain was documented in a study of blood T cell repertoires in COVID-19. At the level of the study: COVID-19 samples from acute and convalescent phases originated in the United States, Italy and Spain. Sources were T cells, B-cell-depleted T cells, or PBMCs; the material itself was cDNA or gDNA.

The CDR3 sequence is 13 residues long. CDR1 is SNHLY, CDR2 FYNNEI, per germline. The ends lost 6 bases at V and 4 bases at J; junction bases unmatched: 5. Under the authors' procedure: Amplification of reference gene primers provided the estimated nucleated cell counts. Libraries were prepared by immunoSEQ multiplex PCR; TCRdb keeps only in-frame clonotypes and omits some of them. That table gives V, J and clone size, and the DNA gave D and trimming. The table has around 97,000 clones, about 90% seen once. This sequence joins TRBV2 and TRBJ2-7; 8 positions agree with TRBD1. The source material was peripheral blood. This clonotype was sampled from a human donor in a cohort sampled during active COVID-19. CDR3 nucleotides: TGTGCCAGCAGCGGGACAGGAAAGTACGAGCAGTACTTC. Its translation is CASSGTGKYEQYF.